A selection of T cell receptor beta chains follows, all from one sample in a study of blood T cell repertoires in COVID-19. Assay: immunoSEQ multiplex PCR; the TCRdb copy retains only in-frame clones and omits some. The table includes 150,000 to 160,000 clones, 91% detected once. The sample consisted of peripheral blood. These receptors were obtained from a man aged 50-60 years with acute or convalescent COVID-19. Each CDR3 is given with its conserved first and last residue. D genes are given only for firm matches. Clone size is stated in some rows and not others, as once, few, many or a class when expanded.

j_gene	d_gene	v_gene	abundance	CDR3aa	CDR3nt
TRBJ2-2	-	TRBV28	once	CASRPQGGGRTGELFF	TGTGCCAGCAGGCCCCAGGGAGGGGGTCGAACCGGGGAGCTGTTTTTT
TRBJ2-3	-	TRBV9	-	CASSVGHRSTDTQYF	TGTGCCAGCAGCGTGGGGCACAGGAGCACAGATACGCAGTATTTT
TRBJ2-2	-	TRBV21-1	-	CASSQTTSRPGELFF	TGTGCCAGCAGCCAAACGACTAGTCGTCCCGGGGAGCTGTTTTTT
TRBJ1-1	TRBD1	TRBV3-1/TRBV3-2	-	CASSQDQGRGMNTEAFF	TGTGCCAGCAGCCAAGATCAAGGCAGGGGGATGAACACTGAAGCTTTCTTT
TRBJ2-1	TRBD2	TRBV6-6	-	CASSGTSGYNEQFF	TGTGCCAGCAGCGGGACTAGCGGATACAATGAGCAGTTCTTC
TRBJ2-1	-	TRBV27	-	CASSSVYNEQFF	TGTGCCAGCAGTTCGGTCTACAATGAGCAGTTCTTC
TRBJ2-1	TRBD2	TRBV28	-	CASSLGSSGSHEQFF	TGTGCCAGCAGTTTAGGGTCTAGCGGGAGCCATGAGCAGTTCTTC
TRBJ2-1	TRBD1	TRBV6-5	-	CASRQGAYNEQFF	TGTGCCAGCAGACAGGGGGCCTACAATGAGCAGTTCTTC
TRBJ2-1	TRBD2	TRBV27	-	CASKVSGSDEQFF	TGTGCCAGCAAAGTTAGCGGGAGTGATGAGCAGTTCTTC
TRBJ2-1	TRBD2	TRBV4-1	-	CASSQETSGARGGAYNEQFF	TGCGCCAGCAGCCAAGAAACTAGCGGGGCGAGAGGTGGTGCTTACAATGAGCAGTTCTTC
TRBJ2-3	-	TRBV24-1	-	CATASGSTDTQYF	TGTGCCACCGCGAGCGGGAGCACAGATACGCAGTATTTT
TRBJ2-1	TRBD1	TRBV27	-	CASRPTGQALSSYNEQFF	TGTGCCAGCAGACCAACGGGACAGGCGTTAAGCTCCTACAATGAGCAGTTCTTC
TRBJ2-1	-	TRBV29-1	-	CSVGLRLRGADEQFF	TGCAGCGTTGGGCTACGTCTTCGGGGGGCAGATGAGCAGTTCTTC
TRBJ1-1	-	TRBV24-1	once	CATSRGTEAFF	TGTGCCACCAGTCGCGGCACTGAAGCTTTCTTT
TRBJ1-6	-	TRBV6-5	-	CASRFGGYNSPLHF	TGTGCCAGCCGATTCGGGGGCTATAATTCACCCCTCCACTTT
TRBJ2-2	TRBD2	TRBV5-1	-	CASSPGTSGTGELFF	TGCGCCAGCAGCCCCGGGACTAGCGGGACCGGGGAGCTGTTTTTT
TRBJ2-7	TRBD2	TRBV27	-	CASSHSGTSQSEQYF	TGTGCCAGCAGTCACTCCGGGACTAGTCAATCCGAGCAGTACTTC
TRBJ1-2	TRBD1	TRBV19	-	CASRLDRDGGYTF	TGTGCCAGTAGGCTAGACAGGGACGGTGGCTACACCTTC
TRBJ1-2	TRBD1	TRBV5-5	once	CASSLEGQGAYGYTF	TGTGCCAGCAGCTTGGAGGGACAGGGGGCCTATGGCTACACCTTC
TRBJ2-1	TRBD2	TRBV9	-	CASSAGTSTNNEQFF	TGTGCCAGCAGCGCCGGGACTAGCACCAACAATGAGCAGTTCTTC
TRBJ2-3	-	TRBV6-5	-	CASSTVGGPPDTQYF	TGTGCCAGCAGTACGGTGGGGGGGCCCCCAGATACGCAGTATTTT
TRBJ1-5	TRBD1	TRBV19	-	CASSIDRVKPQHF	TGTGCCAGTAGTATTGACAGGGTCAAGCCCCAGCATTTT
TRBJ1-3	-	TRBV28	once	CASRTGGAGNTIYF	TGTGCCAGCCGGACGGGGGGCGCTGGAAACACCATATATTTT
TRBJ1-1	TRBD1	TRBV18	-	CASSPLTGIGENTEAFF	TGTGCCAGCTCACCACTGACAGGGATAGGAGAGAACACTGAAGCTTTCTTT
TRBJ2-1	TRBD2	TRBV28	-	CASSFSRGRAHYNEQFF	TGTGCCAGCAGTTTCTCTCGCGGGAGGGCCCACTACAATGAGCAGTTCTTC
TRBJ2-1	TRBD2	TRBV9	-	CASSLAGLATYNEQFF	TGTGCCAGCAGCCTCGCGGGACTAGCGACATACAATGAGCAGTTCTTC
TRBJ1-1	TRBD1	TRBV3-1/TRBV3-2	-	CASSQAGGLRNTEAFF	TGTGCCAGCAGCCAAGCAGGGGGCCTGAGGAACACTGAAGCTTTCTTT
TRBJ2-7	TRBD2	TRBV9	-	CASSPSGSYHEQYF	TGTGCCAGCAGCCCTAGCGGGAGTTACCACGAGCAGTACTTC
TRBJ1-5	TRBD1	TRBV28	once	CASSLPGQVLLQPQHF	TGTGCCAGCAGTCTCCCGGGACAGGTCTTGTTGCAGCCCCAGCATTTT
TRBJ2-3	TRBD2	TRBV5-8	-	CATGGADTQYF	TGTGCCACCGGGGGGGCAGATACGCAGTATTTT
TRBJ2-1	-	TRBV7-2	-	CASSLRRGSNEQFF	TGTGCCAGCAGCTTACGCCGGGGTAGTAATGAGCAGTTCTTC
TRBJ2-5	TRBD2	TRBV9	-	CASSPTGTSGSKTTQYF	TGTGCCAGCAGCCCAACCGGGACTAGCGGATCCAAGACGACCCAGTACTTC
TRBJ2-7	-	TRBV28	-	CASKRQDLSYEQYF	TGTGCCAGCAAGCGACAGGACCTATCCTACGAGCAGTACTTC
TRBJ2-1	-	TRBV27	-	CASSIMTPLNEQFF	TGTGCCAGCAGTATAATGACTCCCCTCAATGAGCAGTTCTTC
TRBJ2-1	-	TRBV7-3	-	CASSPNRDNEQFF	TGTGCCAGCAGCCCGAACAGGGACAATGAGCAGTTCTTC
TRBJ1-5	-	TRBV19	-	CASISPIGQGRVSQHF	TGTGCCAGTATTTCACCCATAGGGCAGGGGAGGGTTTCCCAGCATTTT
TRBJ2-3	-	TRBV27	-	CASSLPSRGDTQYF	TGTGCCAGCAGTCTCCCCTCTAGGGGAGATACGCAGTATTTT
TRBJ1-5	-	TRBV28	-	CASSHDRDYSNQPQHF	TGTGCCAGCAGTCACGACAGAGATTATAGCAATCAGCCCCAGCATTTT
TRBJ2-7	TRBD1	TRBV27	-	CASSLALQGARSEQYF	TGTGCCAGCAGTTTAGCCCTACAGGGGGCGCGTTCCGAGCAGTACTTC
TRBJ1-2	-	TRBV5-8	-	CASSLLQDGYTF	TGTGCCAGCAGCTTGCTTCAGGATGGCTACACCTTC
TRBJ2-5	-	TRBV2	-	CASSPSAETQYF	TGTGCCAGCAGCCCTTCAGCGGAGACCCAGTACTTC
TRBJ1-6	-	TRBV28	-	CASSLGGRYNSPLHF	TGTGCCAGCAGTTTAGGCGGGAGGTATAATTCACCCCTCCACTTT
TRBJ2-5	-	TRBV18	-	CASSKSSSVGKTQYF	TGTGCCAGCTCAAAATCTTCTAGCGTCGGGAAGACCCAGTACTTC
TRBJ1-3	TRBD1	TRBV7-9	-	CASSVEEFAGGGNTIYF	TGTGCCAGCAGCGTAGAGGAGTTCGCAGGGGGAGGAAACACCATATATTTT
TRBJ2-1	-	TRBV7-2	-	CASSLVSSYNEQFF	TGTGCCAGCAGCTTAGTTAGTTCCTACAATGAGCAGTTCTTC
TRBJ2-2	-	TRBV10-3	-	CAISGSSGELFF	TGTGCCATCAGTGGTTCCTCCGGGGAGCTGTTTTTT
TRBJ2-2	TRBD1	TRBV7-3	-	CASTIGGGGELFF	TGTGCCAGCACCATAGGGGGCGGCGGGGAGCTGTTTTTT